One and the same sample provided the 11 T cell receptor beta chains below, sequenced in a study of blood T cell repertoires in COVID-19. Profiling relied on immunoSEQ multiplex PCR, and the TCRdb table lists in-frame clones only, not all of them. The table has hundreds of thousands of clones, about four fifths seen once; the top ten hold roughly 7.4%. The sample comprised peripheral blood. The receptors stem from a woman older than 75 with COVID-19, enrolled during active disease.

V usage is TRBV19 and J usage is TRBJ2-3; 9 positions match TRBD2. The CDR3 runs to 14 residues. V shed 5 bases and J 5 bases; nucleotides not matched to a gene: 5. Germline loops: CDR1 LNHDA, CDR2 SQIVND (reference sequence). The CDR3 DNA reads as TGTGCCAGTAGTGTGGGCGGGAGGGGAGATACGCAGTATTTT. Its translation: CASSVGGRGDTQYF.

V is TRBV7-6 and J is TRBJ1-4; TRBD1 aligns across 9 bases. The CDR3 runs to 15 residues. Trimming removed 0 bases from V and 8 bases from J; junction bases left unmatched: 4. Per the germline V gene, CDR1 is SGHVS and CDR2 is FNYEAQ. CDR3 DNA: TGTGCCAGCAGCTTAGCGGACAGGGGAAGGGAAAAACTGTTTTTT. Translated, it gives CASSLADRGREKLFF. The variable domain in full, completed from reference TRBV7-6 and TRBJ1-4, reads GAGVSQSPRYKVTKRGQDVALRCDPISGHVSLYWYRQALGQGPEFLTYFNYEAQQDKSGLPNDRFSAERPEGSISTLTIQRTEQRDSAMYRCASSLADRGREKLFFGSGTQLSVL.

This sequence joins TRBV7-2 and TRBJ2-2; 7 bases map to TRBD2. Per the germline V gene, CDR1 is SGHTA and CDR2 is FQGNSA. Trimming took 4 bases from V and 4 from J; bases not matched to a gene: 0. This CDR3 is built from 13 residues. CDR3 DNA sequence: TGTGCCAGCAGCTGGGGGGGCACCGGGGAGCTGTTTTTT. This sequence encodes CASSWGGTGELFF. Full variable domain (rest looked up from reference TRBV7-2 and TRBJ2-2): GAGVSQSPSNKVTEKGKDVELRCDPISGHTALYWYRQSLGQGLEFLIYFQGNSAPDKSGLPSDRFSAERTGGSVSTLTIQRTQQEDSAVYLCASSWGGTGELFFGEGSRLTVL.

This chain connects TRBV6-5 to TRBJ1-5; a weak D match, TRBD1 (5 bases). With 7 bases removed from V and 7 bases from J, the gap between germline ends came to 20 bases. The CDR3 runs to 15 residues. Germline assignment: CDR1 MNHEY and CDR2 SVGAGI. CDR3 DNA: TGTGCCAGCACCTTAGGGGTGGCGGCCCTACAGCCCCAGCATTTT. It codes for CASTLGVAALQPQHF.

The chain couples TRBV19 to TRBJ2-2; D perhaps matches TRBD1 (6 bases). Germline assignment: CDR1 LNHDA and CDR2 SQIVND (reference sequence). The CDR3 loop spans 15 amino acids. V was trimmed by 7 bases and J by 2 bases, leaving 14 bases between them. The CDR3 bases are TGTGCCAGTACCACCACAGGGCGTAACACCGGGGAGCTGTTTTTT. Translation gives CASTTTGRNTGELFF.

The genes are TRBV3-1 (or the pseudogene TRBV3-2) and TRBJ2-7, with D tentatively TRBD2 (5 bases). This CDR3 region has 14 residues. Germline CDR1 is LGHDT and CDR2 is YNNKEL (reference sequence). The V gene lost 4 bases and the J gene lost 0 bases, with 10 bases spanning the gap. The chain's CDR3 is CASSLKGSSYEQYF. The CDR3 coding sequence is TGTGCCAGCAGCCTAAAAGGGAGCTCCTACGAGCAGTACTTC.

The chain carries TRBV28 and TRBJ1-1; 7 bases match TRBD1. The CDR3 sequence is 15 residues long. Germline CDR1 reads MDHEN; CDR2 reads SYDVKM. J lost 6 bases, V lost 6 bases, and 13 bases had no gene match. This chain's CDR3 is CASRLGRTGSPEAFF. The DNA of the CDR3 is TGTGCCAGCAGATTAGGGCGGACAGGATCTCCTGAAGCTTTCTTT.

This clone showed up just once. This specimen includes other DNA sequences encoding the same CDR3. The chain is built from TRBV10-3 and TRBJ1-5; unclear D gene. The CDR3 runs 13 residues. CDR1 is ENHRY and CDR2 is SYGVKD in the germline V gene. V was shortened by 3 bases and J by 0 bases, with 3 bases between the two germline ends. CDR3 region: CAISDRSNQPQHF. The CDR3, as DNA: TGTGCCATCAGTGATCGTAGCAATCAGCCCCAGCATTTT.

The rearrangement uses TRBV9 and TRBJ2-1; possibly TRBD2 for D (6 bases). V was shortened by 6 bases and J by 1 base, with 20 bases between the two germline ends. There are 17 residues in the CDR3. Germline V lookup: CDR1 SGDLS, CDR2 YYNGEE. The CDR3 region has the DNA TGTGCCAGCAATCCATCTGGCGGGGCCTTGTCCTACAATGAGCAGTTCTTC. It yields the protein CASNPSGGALSYNEQFF.

The CDR3 nucleotides are TGTGCCAGCAGCGTAGCTTTAGGAAACAGGGGCCTTTCTAGCACAGATACGCAGTATTTT. Encoded protein: CASSVALGNRGLSSTDTQYF. The J gene is TRBJ2-3, the V gene TRBV9, with 7 nucleotides matching TRBD1. The CDR3 is 20 amino acids. V trimming: 0 bases; J trimming: 0 bases; junction bases outside the gene matches: 16. The germline gives CDR1 SGDLS, CDR2 YYNGEE. Full variable domain (outside the CDR3, taken from reference TRBV9 and TRBJ2-3): DSGVTQTPKHLITATGQRVTLRCSPRSGDLSVYWYQQSLDQGLQFLIQYYNGEERAKGNILERFSAQQFPDLHSELNLSSLELGDSALYFCASSVALGNRGLSSTDTQYFGPGTRLTVL.

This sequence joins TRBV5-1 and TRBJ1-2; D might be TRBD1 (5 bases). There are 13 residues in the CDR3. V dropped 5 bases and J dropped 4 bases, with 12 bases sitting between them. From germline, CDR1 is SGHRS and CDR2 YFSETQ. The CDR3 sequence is CASRTGDAYGYTF. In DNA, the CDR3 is TGCGCCAGCAGAACAGGAGATGCCTATGGCTACACCTTC.